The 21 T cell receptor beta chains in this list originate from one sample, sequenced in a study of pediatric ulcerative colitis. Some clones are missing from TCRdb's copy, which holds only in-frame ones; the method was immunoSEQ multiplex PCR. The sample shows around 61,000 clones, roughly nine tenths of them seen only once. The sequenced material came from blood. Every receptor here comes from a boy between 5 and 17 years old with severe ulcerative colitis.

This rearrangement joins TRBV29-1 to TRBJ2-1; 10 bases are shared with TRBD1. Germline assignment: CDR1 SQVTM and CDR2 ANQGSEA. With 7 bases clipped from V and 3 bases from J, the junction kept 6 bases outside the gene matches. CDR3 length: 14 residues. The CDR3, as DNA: TGCAGCGCTAGGGGACAGGGGATCTACAATGAGCAGTTCTTC. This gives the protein CSARGQGIYNEQFF.

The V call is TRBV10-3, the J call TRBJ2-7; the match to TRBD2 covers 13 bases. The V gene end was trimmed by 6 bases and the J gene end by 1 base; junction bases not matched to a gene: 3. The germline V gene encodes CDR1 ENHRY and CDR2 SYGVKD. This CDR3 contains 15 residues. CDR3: CAIRGTSGNSYEQYF. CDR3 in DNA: TGTGCCATCAGGGGGACTAGCGGGAATTCCTACGAGCAGTACTTC.

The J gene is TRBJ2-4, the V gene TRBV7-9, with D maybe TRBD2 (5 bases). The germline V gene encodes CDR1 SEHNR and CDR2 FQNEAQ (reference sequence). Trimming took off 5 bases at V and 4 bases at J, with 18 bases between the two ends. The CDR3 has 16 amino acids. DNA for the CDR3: TGTGCCAGCAGCCCTCGGGATGACGGATTAAAAAACATTCAGTACTTC. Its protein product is CASSPRDDGLKNIQYF.

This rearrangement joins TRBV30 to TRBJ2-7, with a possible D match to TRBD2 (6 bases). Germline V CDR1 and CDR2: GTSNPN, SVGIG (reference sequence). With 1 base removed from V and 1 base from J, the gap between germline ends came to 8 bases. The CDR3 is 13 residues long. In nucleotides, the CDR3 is TGTGCCTGGAGTGATGGGGGGTCCTACGAGCAGTACTTC. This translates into CAWSDGGSYEQYF.

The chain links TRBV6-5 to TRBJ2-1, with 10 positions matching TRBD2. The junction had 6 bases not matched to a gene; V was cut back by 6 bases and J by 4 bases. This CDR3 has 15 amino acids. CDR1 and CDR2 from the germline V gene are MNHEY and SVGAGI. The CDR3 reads CASSPGLAEYNEQFF. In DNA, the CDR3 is TGTGCCAGCAGCCCAGGACTAGCGGAATACAATGAGCAGTTCTTC.

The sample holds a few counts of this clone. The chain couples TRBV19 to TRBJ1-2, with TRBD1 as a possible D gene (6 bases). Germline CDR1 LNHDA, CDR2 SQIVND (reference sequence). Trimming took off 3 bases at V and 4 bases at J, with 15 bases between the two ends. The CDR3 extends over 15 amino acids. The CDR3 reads CASSIQRQDIYGYTF. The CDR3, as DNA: TGTGCCAGTAGTATTCAGCGACAGGACATCTATGGCTACACCTTC.

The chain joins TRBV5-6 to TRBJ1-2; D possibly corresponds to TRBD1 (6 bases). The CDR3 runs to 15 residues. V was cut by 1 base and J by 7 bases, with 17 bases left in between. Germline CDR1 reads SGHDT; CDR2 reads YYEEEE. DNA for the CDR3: TGTGCCAGCAGCTTGATGGGGGGCCCGATCCTTGGCTACACCTTC. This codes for CASSLMGGPILGYTF. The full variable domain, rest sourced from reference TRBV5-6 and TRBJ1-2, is DAGVTQSPTHLIKTRGQQVTLRCSPKSGHDTVSWYQQALGQGPQFIFQYYEEEERQRGNFPDRFSGHQFPNYSSELNVNALLLGDSALYLCASSLMGGPILGYTFGSGTRLTVV.

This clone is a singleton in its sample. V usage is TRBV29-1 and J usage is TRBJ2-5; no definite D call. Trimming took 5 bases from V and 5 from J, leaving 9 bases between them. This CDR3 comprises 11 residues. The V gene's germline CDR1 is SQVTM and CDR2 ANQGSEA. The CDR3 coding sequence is TGCAGCGTTCCGCAGTCGGAGACCCAGTACTTC. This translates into CSVPQSETQYF.

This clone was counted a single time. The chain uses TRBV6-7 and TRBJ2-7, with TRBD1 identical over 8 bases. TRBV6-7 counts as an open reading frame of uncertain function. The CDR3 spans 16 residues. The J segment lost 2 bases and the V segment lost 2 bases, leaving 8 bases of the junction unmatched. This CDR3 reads CASSYETGVRAYEQYF. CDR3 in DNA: TGTGCCAGCAGTTACGAGACAGGGGTAAGGGCCTACGAGCAGTACTTC.

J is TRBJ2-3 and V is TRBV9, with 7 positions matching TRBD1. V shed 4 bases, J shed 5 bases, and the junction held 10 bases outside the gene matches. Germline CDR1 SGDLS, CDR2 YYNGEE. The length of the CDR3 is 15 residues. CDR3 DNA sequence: TGTGCCAGCAGCTCACACAGGGGCGCTCAAGATACGCAGTATTTT. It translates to CASSSHRGAQDTQYF.

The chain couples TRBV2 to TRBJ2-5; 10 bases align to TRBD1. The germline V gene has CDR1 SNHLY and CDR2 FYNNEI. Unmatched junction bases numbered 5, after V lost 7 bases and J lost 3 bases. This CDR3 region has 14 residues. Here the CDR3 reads CASTGTGDKETQYF. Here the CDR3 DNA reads TGTGCCAGCACGGGGACAGGGGATAAAGAGACCCAGTACTTC.

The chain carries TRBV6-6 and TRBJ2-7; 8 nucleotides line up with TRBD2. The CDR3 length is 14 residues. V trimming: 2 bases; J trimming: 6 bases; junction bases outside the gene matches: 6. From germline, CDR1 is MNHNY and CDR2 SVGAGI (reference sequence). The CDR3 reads CASSYSGGLPEQYF. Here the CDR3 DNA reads TGTGCCAGCAGTTACAGCGGGGGCCTTCCCGAGCAGTACTTC.

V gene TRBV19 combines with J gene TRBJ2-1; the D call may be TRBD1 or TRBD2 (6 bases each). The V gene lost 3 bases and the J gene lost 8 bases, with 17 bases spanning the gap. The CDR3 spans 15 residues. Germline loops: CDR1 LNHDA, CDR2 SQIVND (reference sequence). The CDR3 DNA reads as TGTGCCAGTAGTATTTGGGGGGCTAATGGCCATGAGCAGTTCTTC. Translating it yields CASSIWGANGHEQFF.

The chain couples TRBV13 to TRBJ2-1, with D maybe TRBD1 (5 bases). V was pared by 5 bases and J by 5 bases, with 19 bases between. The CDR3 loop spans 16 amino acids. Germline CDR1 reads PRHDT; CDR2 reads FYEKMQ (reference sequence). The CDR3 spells CASSGRQNTHNNEQFF. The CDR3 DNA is TGTGCCAGCAGCGGACGACAGAATACTCATAACAATGAGCAGTTCTTC.

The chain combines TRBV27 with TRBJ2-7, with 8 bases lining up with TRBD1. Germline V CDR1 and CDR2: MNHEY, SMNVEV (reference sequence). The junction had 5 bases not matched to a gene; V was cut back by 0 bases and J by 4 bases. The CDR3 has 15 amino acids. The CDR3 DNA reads TGTGCCAGCAGTTTATCTCTAGGACAGGGATACGAGCAGTACTTC. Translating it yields CASSLSLGQGYEQYF.

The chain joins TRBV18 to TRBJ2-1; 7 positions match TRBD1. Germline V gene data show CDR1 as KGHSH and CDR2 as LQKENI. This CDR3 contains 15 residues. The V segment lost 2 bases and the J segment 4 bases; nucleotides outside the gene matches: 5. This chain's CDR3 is CASSPTQGSYNEQFF. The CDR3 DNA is TGTGCCAGCTCACCAACACAGGGGAGTTACAATGAGCAGTTCTTC.

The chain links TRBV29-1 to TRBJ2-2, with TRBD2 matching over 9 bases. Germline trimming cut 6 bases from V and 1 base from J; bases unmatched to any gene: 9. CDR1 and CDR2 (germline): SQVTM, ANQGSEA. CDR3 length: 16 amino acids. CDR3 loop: CSVRPASGMNTGELFF. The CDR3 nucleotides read TGCAGCGTCCGTCCGGCTAGCGGGATGAACACCGGGGAGCTGTTTTTT.

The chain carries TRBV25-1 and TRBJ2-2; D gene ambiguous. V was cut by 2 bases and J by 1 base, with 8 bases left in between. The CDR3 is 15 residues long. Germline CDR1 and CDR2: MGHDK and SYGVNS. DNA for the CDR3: TGTGCCAGCAGTGAAACCCGGATGAACACCGGGGAGCTGTTTTTT. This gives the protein CASSETRMNTGELFF.

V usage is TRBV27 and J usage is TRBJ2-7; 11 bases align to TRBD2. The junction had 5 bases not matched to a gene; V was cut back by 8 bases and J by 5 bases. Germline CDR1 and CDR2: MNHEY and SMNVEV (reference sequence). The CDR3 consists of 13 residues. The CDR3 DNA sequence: TGTGCCAGCGCCACTAGCGGGAGCCACGAGCAGTACTTC. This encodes CASATSGSHEQYF.

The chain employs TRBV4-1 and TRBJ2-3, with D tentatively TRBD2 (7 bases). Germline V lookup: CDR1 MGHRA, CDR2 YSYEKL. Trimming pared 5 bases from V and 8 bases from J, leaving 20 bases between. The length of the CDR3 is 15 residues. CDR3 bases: TGCGCCAGCAGCTCCCTAGGGGGGGAGACGACTACGCAGTATTTT. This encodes CASSSLGGETTTQYF.

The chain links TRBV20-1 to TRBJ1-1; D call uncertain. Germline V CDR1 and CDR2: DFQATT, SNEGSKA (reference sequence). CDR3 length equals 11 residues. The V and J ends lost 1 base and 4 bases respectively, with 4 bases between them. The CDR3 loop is CSARALTEAFF. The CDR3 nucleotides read TGCAGTGCTAGAGCTCTCACTGAAGCTTTCTTT.